This T cell receptor (beta chain) was profiled in a study of OX40 agonist ivuxolimab in advanced cancers. At the level of the study: The patients' treatment was ivuxolimab, an agonistic anti-OX40 (CD134) antibody. Patients were dosed intravenously with ivuxolimab at 0.01 to 10 mg/kg every 2 weeks.

Here immunoSEQ multiplex PCR was the method, and the copy in TCRdb shows in-frame clones only, minus some. The sample holds just under 65,000 clones; 91% are singletons and the top ten take 5.2%. Researchers took blood at baseline, on cycle 4 day 1, and on cycle 7 day 1. A few counts support this clone. Sequences were derived from CD4+ or CD8+ T cells sorted from blood, sampled in a trial of the OX40 agonist ivuxolimab. This clonotype was obtained from an adult with an advanced solid tumor such as melanoma, head and neck, liver or kidney cancer.

The CDR3 here is CASSSRFGGVQGYTF. The CDR3 coding sequence is TGTGCCAGCAGCTCCAGATTCGGGGGAGTTCAGGGCTACACCTTC. The rearrangement joins TRBV7-2 to TRBJ1-2, with a possible D match to TRBD1 (5 bases). The germline V and J ends were trimmed by 4 bases and 8 bases, with 20 bases remaining between them. Germline CDR1 is SGHTA and CDR2 is FQGNSA. The CDR3 covers 15 residues.